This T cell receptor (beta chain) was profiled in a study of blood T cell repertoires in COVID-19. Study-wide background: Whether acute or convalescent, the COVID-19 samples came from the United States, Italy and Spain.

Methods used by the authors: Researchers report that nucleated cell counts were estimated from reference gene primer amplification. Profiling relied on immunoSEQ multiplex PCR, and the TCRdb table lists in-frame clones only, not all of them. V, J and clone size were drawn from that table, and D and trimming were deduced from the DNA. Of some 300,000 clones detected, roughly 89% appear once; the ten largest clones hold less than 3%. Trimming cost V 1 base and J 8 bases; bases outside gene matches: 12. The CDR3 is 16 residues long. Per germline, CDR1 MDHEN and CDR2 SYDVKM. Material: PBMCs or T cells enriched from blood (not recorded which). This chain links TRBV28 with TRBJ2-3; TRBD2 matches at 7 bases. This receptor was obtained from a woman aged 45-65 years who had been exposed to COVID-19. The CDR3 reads CASSLSAGLYSGTQYF. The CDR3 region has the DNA TGTGCCAGCAGTTTATCAGCGGGGTTATATTCGGGTACGCAGTATTTT.